The 29 T cell receptor beta chains listed next were all sequenced from one sample in a study of identical twins. Each CDR3 protein gets one entry after TCRdb re-called the 5' RACE reads with MiXCR. Here the sample spans 200,000 to 250,000 distinct CDR3 sequences, approximately 7% being singletons. The same sample was also studied in work on yellow fever vaccine responses in identical twins.

The sequenced sample consisted of memory (CD45RO+) T cells sorted from blood. The receptors shown here come from a woman aged 18-35 years in good health.

This chain connects TRBV2 to TRBJ1-1; 8 positions match TRBD1. V lost 4 bases and J lost 10; bases outside the gene matches: 8. Looked up from germline, CDR1 is SNHLY and CDR2 is FYNNEI. CDR3 length equals 13 residues. CDR3 amino acids: CASSGTGRTAAFF. In DNA form, the CDR3 reads TGTGCCAGCAGTGGGACAGGGAGGACGGCAGCTTTCTTT.

This clonotype was seen more than once but under ten times. CDR3 sequence (DNA): TGTGCCAGCAGCTCATATCAGGGGGTTGAGACCCAGTACTTC. Protein sequence: CASSSYQGVETQYF. The chain carries TRBV5-5 and TRBJ2-5, with 7 bases identical to TRBD1. V lost 3 bases to trimming and J lost 5 bases; unmatched junction nucleotides: 7. The CDR3 has 14 amino acids. CDR1 SGHKS and CDR2 YYEKEE come from the germline V gene (reference sequence). The full variable domain, rest sourced from reference TRBV5-5 and TRBJ2-5, is DAGVTQSPTHLIKTRGQQVTLRCSPISGHKSVSWYQQVLGQGPQFIFQYYEKEERGRGNFPDRFSARQFPNYSSELNVNALLLGDSALYLCASSSYQGVETQYFGPGTRLLVL.

This clonotype was seen a handful of times. The chain joins TRBV6-1 to TRBJ2-7; TRBD2 might be the D (5 bases). The CDR3 contains 14 residues. V shed 8 bases and J shed 6 bases, with 20 bases lying between them. From germline, CDR1 is MNHNS and CDR2 SASEGT. DNA for the CDR3: TGTGCCAGCCCTAGCCTAGTAGGCCCCCGCGAGCAGTACTTC. Translating gives CASPSLVGPREQYF.

This clonotype was detected only once. This chain joins TRBV9 and TRBJ2-3; 7 positions agree with TRBD2. This CDR3 is 16 amino acids long. J gave up 0 bases and V 2 bases, and 6 bases lay outside the gene matches. Germline V gene lookup returns CDR1 SGDLS and CDR2 YYNGEE. Here the CDR3 reads CASSVSGIASTDTQYF. For the CDR3, the DNA is TGTGCCAGCAGCGTGAGCGGGATTGCTAGCACAGATACGCAGTATTTT.

This clonotype occurred many times. This chain connects TRBV4-1 to TRBJ2-7, with D hard to call. V was cut by 1 base and J by 1 base, with 8 bases left in between. Germline lookup yields CDR1 MGHRA and CDR2 YSYEKL. The CDR3 extends over 14 amino acids. The CDR3 nucleotides read TGCGCCAGCAGCCAAGTTGCCTATTCCTACGAGCAGTACTTC. As protein: CASSQVAYSYEQYF.

The chain recombines TRBV7-8 with TRBJ1-4, with D possibly TRBD1 on 5 matching bases. The germline gives CDR1 SGHVS, CDR2 FQNEAQ. The V and J ends lost 3 bases and 1 base respectively, with 15 bases between them. This CDR3 is 17 amino acids long. The CDR3 DNA reads as TGTGCCAGCAGCTTCACCGGGACGGCGGGAACTAATGAAAAACTGTTTTTT. This gives the protein CASSFTGTAGTNEKLFF.

The J gene is TRBJ2-2, the V gene TRBV25-1, with D perhaps matching TRBD1 (5 bases). There are 12 residues in the CDR3. Trimming stripped 5 bases from V and 6 bases from J, with 7 bases between. In germline, CDR1 is MGHDK, CDR2 SYGVNS. The CDR3 region is CASSRRAGELFF. CDR3 in DNA: TGTGCCAGCAGTCGCAGGGCCGGGGAGCTGTTTTTT.

The CDR3 sequence: CASKTPNEQFF. CDR3 bases: TGTGCCAGCAAGACACCTAATGAGCAGTTCTTC. The chain couples TRBV2 to TRBJ2-1; D unclear. V was pared by 7 bases and J by 7 bases, with 8 bases between. The CDR3 loop spans 11 amino acids. Germline CDR1 reads SNHLY; CDR2 reads FYNNEI.

This clonotype was detected many times. CDR3 region: CASRVEGNQPQHF. The CDR3 bases are TGTGCCAGCAGAGTAGAGGGCAATCAGCCCCAGCATTTT. The V gene is TRBV12-3 or TRBV12-4, the J gene TRBJ1-5; unclear D gene. With 6 bases removed from V and 2 bases from J, the gap between germline ends came to 8 bases. The CDR3 is 13 residues long.

This clonotype was detected a few times. The rearrangement uses TRBV9 and TRBJ2-3; perhaps TRBD1 as D (6 bases). The CDR3 consists of 15 residues. V was pared by 0 bases and J by 0 bases, with 8 bases between. The germline V gene has CDR1 SGDLS and CDR2 YYNGEE. The CDR3 sequence is CASSVGRGSTDTQYF. CDR3 sequence (DNA): TGTGCCAGCAGCGTAGGAAGGGGGAGCACAGATACGCAGTATTTT.

The genes are TRBV24-1 and TRBJ1-2; D is unresolved. V was pared by 4 bases and J by 6 bases, with 14 bases between. The length of the CDR3 is 14 residues. Looked up from germline, CDR1 is KGHDR and CDR2 is SFDVKD. This chain's CDR3 is CATSDPVKGHGYTF. The CDR3 DNA follows: TGTGCCACCAGTGACCCCGTAAAGGGCCATGGCTACACCTTC.

V and J are TRBV5-1 and TRBJ2-1; 12 nucleotides match TRBD2. The germline CDR1 and CDR2 sequences are SGHRS and YFSETQ. The CDR3 extends over 16 amino acids. The V gene end was trimmed by 0 bases and the J gene end by 4 bases; junction bases not matched to a gene: 2. The CDR3 coding sequence is TGCGCCAGCAGCTTGGCTCTAGCGGGGGGGTACAATGAGCAGTTCTTC. It yields the protein CASSLALAGGYNEQFF.

A few counts support this clonotype. The gene calls are TRBV3-1 and TRBJ1-5; D remains ambiguous. Trimming removed 1 base at V and 2 bases at J, with 6 bases between. CDR1 and CDR2 from the germline V gene are LGHDT and YNNKEL (reference sequence). This CDR3 comprises 14 residues. The CDR3 region has the DNA TGTGCCAGCAGCCAAGCGGCAGGCAATCAGCCCCAGCATTTT. It yields the protein CASSQAAGNQPQHF.

V and J are TRBV20-1 and TRBJ2-1, with D hard to call. The CDR3 length is 13 residues. Trimming removed 1 base from V and 10 bases from J, with 14 bases in between. Germline V gives CDR1 DFQATT, CDR2 SNEGSKA (reference sequence). The CDR3 protein is CSARVPGAPEQFF. The CDR3 bases are TGCAGTGCTAGAGTCCCTGGAGCTCCCGAGCAGTTCTTC.

The table lists this clonotype with many counts. The chain combines TRBV5-1 with TRBJ1-1, with D unresolved. The germline CDR1 and CDR2 sequences are SGHRS and YFSETQ. With 0 bases removed from V and 0 bases from J, the gap between germline ends came to 9 bases. This CDR3 has 15 residues. This CDR3 is CASSLDLGMNTEAFF. The CDR3 DNA reads as TGCGCCAGCAGCTTGGATCTGGGGATGAACACTGAAGCTTTCTTT.

In this sample, this clonotype turned up a few times. J is TRBJ1-4 and V is TRBV3-1; D gene uncertain. CDR1 is LGHDT and CDR2 is YNNKEL in the germline V gene (reference sequence). With 3 bases removed from V and 5 bases from J, the gap between germline ends came to 7 bases. The CDR3 contains 13 residues. The DNA for the CDR3 is TGTGCCAGCAGCCAGTCCTGGAATGAAAAACTGTTTTTT. Translation gives CASSQSWNEKLFF.

This clonotype was seen only a few times. The chain employs TRBV10-3 and TRBJ2-7, with D unclear. Germline CDR1 is ENHRY and CDR2 is SYGVKD. The CDR3 runs 12 residues. The V and J ends lost 6 bases and 0 bases respectively, with 6 bases between them. The CDR3 sequence: CAISIDSYEQYF. The CDR3, as DNA: TGTGCCATCAGCATCGACTCCTACGAGCAGTACTTC.

In this sample, this clonotype turned up many times. The genes are TRBV6-5 and TRBJ2-7, with D hard to call. Trimming pared 0 bases from V and 3 bases from J, leaving 9 bases between. The germline V gene encodes CDR1 MNHEY and CDR2 SVGAGI. The CDR3 runs to 14 residues. In nucleotides, the CDR3 is TGTGCCAGCAGTTACTCGACGGAGAACTACGAGCAGTACTTC. Amino acids: CASSYSTENYEQYF.

This clonotype has at least ten counts. This rearrangement joins TRBV10-2 to TRBJ1-4; 8 bases are a match to TRBD1. Germline V lookup: CDR1 WSHSY, CDR2 SAAADI. V trimming: 3 bases; J trimming: 10 bases; junction bases outside the gene matches: 10. The CDR3 has 15 residues. The CDR3 DNA reads TGCGCCAGCAGTGACCGGGGTCAGGGGGCAAGAAAACTGTTTTTT. It yields the protein CASSDRGQGARKLFF.

The V call is TRBV3-1, the J call TRBJ1-5; no clear D. The CDR3 covers 15 residues. CDR1 LGHDT and CDR2 YNNKEL come from the germline V gene (reference sequence). The V end was cut by 1 base, the J end by 3 bases, with 10 bases between. CDR3 region: CASSQVPGSNQPQHF. In DNA form, the CDR3 reads TGTGCCAGCAGCCAAGTCCCCGGGTCCAATCAGCCCCAGCATTTT.

The chain is built from TRBV20-1 and TRBJ2-2; the D call may be TRBD1 or TRBD2 (6 bases each). CDR1 and CDR2 (germline): DFQATT, SNEGSKA (reference sequence). The V gene lost 0 bases and the J gene lost 1 base, with 12 bases spanning the gap. CDR3 size: 16 residues. The CDR3 is CSARDFGGLNTGELFF. The CDR3, as DNA: TGCAGTGCTAGAGATTTCGGGGGCCTGAACACCGGGGAGCTGTTTTTT.

To note about this clonotype: This clone may be a read error of a much larger clone one base away. The rearrangement joins TRBV29-1 to TRBJ2-5; a weak D match, TRBD1 (6 bases). The CDR3 runs 15 residues. From germline, CDR1 is SQVTM and CDR2 ANQGSEA. CDR3 region: CSGKGGRTTQESQYF. CDR3 coding DNA: TGCAGCGGGAAAGGGGGACGGACGACCCAAGAGTCCCAGTACTTC.

This clonotype was counted many times. The rearrangement joins TRBV10-3 to TRBJ2-7; 7 bases line up with TRBD1. Germline values: CDR1 ENHRY, CDR2 SYGVKD. The CDR3 loop spans 14 amino acids. V dropped 6 bases and J dropped 1; count of bases not matched to a gene: 6. The CDR3 bases are TGTGCCATCAGAAGAGCGGACAGGTCCTACGAGCAGTACTTC. Translation gives CAIRRADRSYEQYF.

The J gene is TRBJ1-2, the V gene TRBV20-1; the D gene is possibly TRBD1 (6 bases). The CDR3 is 14 residues long. Trimming left V 2 bases short and J 3 bases short, with 13 bases between. Looked up from germline, CDR1 is DFQATT and CDR2 is SNEGSKA (reference sequence). In DNA, the CDR3 is TGCAGTGCTAGACCGCAGGGGTTTGACTATGGCTACACCTTC. Translating gives CSARPQGFDYGYTF.

This clonotype has only a few counts. The chain has TRBV6-5 and TRBJ2-3; 10 nucleotides agree with TRBD2. Germline CDR1 is MNHEY and CDR2 is SVGAGI. The CDR3 contains 16 residues. V was clipped by 3 bases and J by 10 bases; unmatched bases: 13. CDR3 nucleotides: TGTGCCAGCAGTTATTCCGGTCTAGCGGGAGCAAACTCGCAGTATTTT. This encodes CASSYSGLAGANSQYF.

There are many counts of this clonotype. V usage is TRBV28 and J usage is TRBJ1-5; 9 nucleotides agree with TRBD1. Germline V gene data show CDR1 as MDHEN and CDR2 as SYDVKM. This CDR3 is built from 16 residues. J gave up 4 bases and V 8 bases, and 12 bases lay outside the gene matches. CDR3 sequence (DNA): TGTGCCAGCGCTCAGGTCGGAGACAGGGGGAATCAGCCCCAGCATTTT. Translating gives CASAQVGDRGNQPQHF.

In its sample, this clonotype was seen many times. This chain connects TRBV12-3 or TRBV12-4 to TRBJ1-2; TRBD1 matches 8 bases. CDR3 length: 17 residues. Trimming took 0 bases from V and 8 from J; bases not matched to a gene: 14. CDR3 nucleotides: TGTGCCAGCAGTTTAGCCGGCCGCCCTACAGGGGGGGAAGGCTACACCTTC. The encoded protein is CASSLAGRPTGGEGYTF.

This clonotype was observed many times. The chain carries TRBV5-1 and TRBJ2-6; D may be TRBD1 or TRBD2 (5 bases each). The CDR3 runs 18 residues. V was trimmed by 0 bases and J by 0 bases, leaving 13 bases between them. Germline lookup yields CDR1 SGHRS and CDR2 YFSETQ. CDR3 amino acids: CASSLEGTVTSGANVLTF. The CDR3 DNA sequence: TGCGCCAGCAGCTTGGAAGGGACGGTCACCTCTGGGGCCAACGTCCTGACTTTC.

In its sample, this clonotype was seen many times. This chain joins TRBV20-1 and TRBJ2-1; 11 positions agree with TRBD1. CDR3 length: 14 amino acids. J was trimmed by 2 bases and V by 7 bases; bases with no gene match: 4. Germline CDR1 reads DFQATT; CDR2 reads SNEGSKA (reference sequence). This CDR3 is CSVQDRGPYNEQFF. CDR3 sequence (DNA): TGCAGTGTTCAGGACAGGGGGCCCTACAATGAGCAGTTCTTC.